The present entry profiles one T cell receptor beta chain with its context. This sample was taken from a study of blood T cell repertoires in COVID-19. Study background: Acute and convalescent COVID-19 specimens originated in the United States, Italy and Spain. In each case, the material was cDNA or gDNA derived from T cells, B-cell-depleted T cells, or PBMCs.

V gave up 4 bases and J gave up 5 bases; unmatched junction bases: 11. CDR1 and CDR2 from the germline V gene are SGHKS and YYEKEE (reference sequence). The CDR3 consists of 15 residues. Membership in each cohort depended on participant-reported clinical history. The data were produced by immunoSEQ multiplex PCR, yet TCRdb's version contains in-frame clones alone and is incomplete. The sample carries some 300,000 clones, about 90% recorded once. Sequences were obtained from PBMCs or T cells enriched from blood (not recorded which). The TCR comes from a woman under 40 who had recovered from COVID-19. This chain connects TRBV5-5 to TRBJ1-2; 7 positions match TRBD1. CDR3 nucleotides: TGTGCCAGCAGCCCCTCCGGGACAGCGACGTATGGCTACACCTTC. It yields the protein CASSPSGTATYGYTF. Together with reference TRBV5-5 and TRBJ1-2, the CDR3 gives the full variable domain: DAGVTQSPTHLIKTRGQQVTLRCSPISGHKSVSWYQQVLGQGPQFIFQYYEKEERGRGNFPDRFSARQFPNYSSELNVNALLLGDSALYLCASSPSGTATYGYTFGSGTRLTVV.